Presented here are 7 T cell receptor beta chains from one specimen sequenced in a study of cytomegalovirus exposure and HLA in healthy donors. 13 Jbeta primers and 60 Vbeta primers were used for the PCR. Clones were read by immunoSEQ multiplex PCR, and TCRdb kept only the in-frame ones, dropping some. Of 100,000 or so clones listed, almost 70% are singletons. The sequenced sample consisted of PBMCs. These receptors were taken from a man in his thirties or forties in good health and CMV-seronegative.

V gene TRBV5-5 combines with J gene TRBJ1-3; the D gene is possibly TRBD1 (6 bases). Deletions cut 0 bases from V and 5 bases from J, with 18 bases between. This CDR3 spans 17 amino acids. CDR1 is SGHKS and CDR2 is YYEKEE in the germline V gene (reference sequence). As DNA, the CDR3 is TGTGCCAGCAGCTTGGATTCTGGGGGCGCCGGGAGAAACACCATATATTTT. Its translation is CASSLDSGGAGRNTIYF.

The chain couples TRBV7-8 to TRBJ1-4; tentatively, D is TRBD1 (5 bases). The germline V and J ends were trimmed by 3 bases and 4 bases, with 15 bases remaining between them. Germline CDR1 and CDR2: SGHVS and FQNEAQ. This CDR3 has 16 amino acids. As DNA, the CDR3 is TGTGCCAGCAGCTTCCTCGGACATCCGATTAATGAAAAACTGTTTTTT. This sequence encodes CASSFLGHPINEKLFF. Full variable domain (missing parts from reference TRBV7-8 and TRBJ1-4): GAGVSQSPRYKVAKRGQDVALRCDPISGHVSLFWYQQALGQGPEFLTYFQNEAQLDKSGLPSDRFFAERPEGSVSTLKIQRTQQEDSAVYLCASSFLGHPINEKLFFGSGTQLSVL.

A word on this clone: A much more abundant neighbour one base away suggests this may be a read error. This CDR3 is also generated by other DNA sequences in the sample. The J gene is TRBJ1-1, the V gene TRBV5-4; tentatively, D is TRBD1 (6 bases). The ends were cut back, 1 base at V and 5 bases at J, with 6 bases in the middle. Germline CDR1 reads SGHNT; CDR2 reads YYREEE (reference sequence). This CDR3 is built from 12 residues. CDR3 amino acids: CASSLRGTEAFF. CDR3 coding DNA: TGTGCCAGCAGCTTGAGGGGGACTGAAGCTTTCTTT.

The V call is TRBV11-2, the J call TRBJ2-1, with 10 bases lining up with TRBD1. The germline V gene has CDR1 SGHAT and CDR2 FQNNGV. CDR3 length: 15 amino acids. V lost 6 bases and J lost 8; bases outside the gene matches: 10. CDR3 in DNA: TGTGCCAGCAGTCTCGGGACAGGGGTTTTCTATGAGCAGTTCTTC. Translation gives CASSLGTGVFYEQFF.

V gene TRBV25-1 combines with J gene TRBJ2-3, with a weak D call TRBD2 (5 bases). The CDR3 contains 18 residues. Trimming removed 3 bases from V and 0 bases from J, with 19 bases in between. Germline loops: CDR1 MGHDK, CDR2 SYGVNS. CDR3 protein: CASSERRRGDPSTDTQYF. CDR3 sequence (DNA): TGTGCCAGCAGTGAGCGTCGACGGGGTGATCCAAGCACAGATACGCAGTATTTT.

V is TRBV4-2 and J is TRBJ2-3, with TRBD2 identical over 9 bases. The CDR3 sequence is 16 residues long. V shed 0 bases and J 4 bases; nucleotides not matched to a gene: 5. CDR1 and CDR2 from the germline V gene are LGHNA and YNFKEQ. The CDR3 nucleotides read TGTGCCAGCAGCCAAGAAAGTAGCGGGAGTCCAGATACGCAGTATTTT. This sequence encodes CASSQESSGSPDTQYF.

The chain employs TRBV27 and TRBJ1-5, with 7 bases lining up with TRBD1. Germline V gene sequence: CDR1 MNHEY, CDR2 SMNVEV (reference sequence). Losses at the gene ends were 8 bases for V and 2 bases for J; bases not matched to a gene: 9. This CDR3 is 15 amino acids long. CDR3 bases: TGTGCCAGCGGATCACAGGGGAAAGGCAATCAGCCCCAGCATTTT. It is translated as CASGSQGKGNQPQHF.